This TCR beta chain was identified in a study of Ad26.COV2.S vaccination and SARS-CoV-2 variants. The table came from immunoSEQ multiplex PCR; TCRdb's copy has only in-frame clones and leaves some out. The table has fewer than 100,000 clones, roughly 84% seen once. The TCR originated in a human donor who had recovered from COVID-19. Here the sequenced sample was peripheral blood, taken after recovery from COVID-19.

This CDR3 is CASSLRKETQYF. In DNA form, the CDR3 reads TGCGCCAGCAGCTTGCGGAAGGAGACCCAGTACTTC. The chain joins TRBV5-1 to TRBJ2-5; D gene ambiguous. V dropped 1 base and J dropped 5 bases, with 6 bases sitting between them. Germline V CDR1 and CDR2: SGHRS, YFSETQ. The CDR3 has 12 amino acids.